This T cell receptor (beta chain) was identified during a study of cytomegalovirus exposure and HLA in healthy donors. V gave up 6 bases and J gave up 1 base, with 10 bases separating them. The CDR3 is 13 residues long. CDR1 and CDR2 (germline): GTSNPN, SVGIG (reference sequence). With 60 Vbeta and 13 Jbeta primers, the PCR was carried out. The assay was immunoSEQ multiplex PCR, and TCRdb's table has in-frame clones only and misses some. The repertoire holds about 270,000 clones, with about 66% as singletons. The chain has TRBV30 and TRBJ2-1; D possibly corresponds to TRBD2 (7 bases). Sequencing was carried out using PBMCs. The clonotype was recovered from a female donor in good health and CMV-seronegative. CDR3: CACEGGSYNEQFF. CDR3 in DNA: TGTGCCTGCGAGGGGGGGTCCTACAATGAGCAGTTCTTC.